This passage covers 12 T cell receptor beta chains from one sample sequenced in a study of CD8 T cells in ankylosing spondylitis (dated by TCRdb to the late 2010s). The library was prepared using 5' RACE. Sequenced using an Illumina HiSeq 2500. TCRdb reran the public reads through fastp at Q25 and MiXCR, keeping productive beta chains. Records with the same CDR3 protein are collapsed into one entry carrying the most frequent genes and DNA. The sample data list around 150,000 distinct CDR3 sequences, and more than 40% of these were observed just once. Roughly 15% of the sample belongs to the ten largest clones. The source material was synovial fluid, either unsorted or a sorted T cell fraction (not recorded which). These receptor sequences come from a male donor with ankylosing spondylitis.

The chain links TRBV6-1 to TRBJ2-7; 10 nucleotides align to TRBD1. J lost 2 bases, V lost 6 bases, and 7 bases had no gene match. There are 15 residues in the CDR3. Germline V gene data show CDR1 as MNHNS and CDR2 as SASEGT. The CDR3 region is CASRNRDRGAYEQYF. DNA for the CDR3: TGTGCCAGCAGAAACCGGGACAGGGGAGCCTACGAGCAGTACTTC.

This clonotype was observed at least ten times. The chain combines TRBV5-1 with TRBJ2-3, with D possibly being TRBD1 (6 bases). The V end was cut by 3 bases, the J end by 2 bases, with 13 bases between. CDR3 size: 15 residues. Germline V gene sequence: CDR1 SGHRS, CDR2 YFSETQ. The CDR3 DNA is TGCGCCAGCAGCTGGGGCAGGGGATCCACAGATACGCAGTATTTT. Translation gives CASSWGRGSTDTQYF. Together with reference TRBV5-1 and TRBJ2-3, the CDR3 gives the full variable domain: KAGVTQTPRYLIKTRGQQVTLSCSPISGHRSVSWYQQTPGQGLQFLFEYFSETQRNKGNFPGRFSGRQFSNSRSEMNVSTLELGDSALYLCASSWGRGSTDTQYFGPGTRLTVL.

The table lists this clonotype with a count of one. The chain links TRBV7-2 to TRBJ2-7; D possibly corresponds to TRBD1 (6 bases). Deletions cut 5 bases from V and 3 bases from J, with 20 bases between. CDR1 is SGHTA and CDR2 is FQGNSA in the germline V gene. The CDR3 is 16 amino acids. The CDR3 DNA sequence: TGTGCCAGCAGCAGCTACAGGGCCCCAAAGGGCTACGAGCAGTACTTC. Encoded protein: CASSSYRAPKGYEQYF.

This clonotype was picked up a small number of times. The V gene is TRBV12-3 or TRBV12-4, the J gene TRBJ1-1; D remains ambiguous. CDR3 size: 15 residues. Trimming removed 5 bases from V and 3 bases from J, with 16 bases in between. The CDR3 region has the DNA TGTGCCAGCAGTCCAGACAACCGGGGAGACACTGAAGCTTTCTTT. Protein product: CASSPDNRGDTEAFF.

This clonotype was picked up one time. The chain links TRBV5-1 to TRBJ2-1; D is possibly TRBD1 (6 bases). This CDR3 contains 15 residues. The ends were cut back, 4 bases at V and 0 bases at J, with 11 bases in the middle. Germline V gene sequence: CDR1 SGHRS, CDR2 YFSETQ. Written as DNA, the CDR3 is TGCGCCAGCAGCGTCCAGGGGAGCTCCTACAATGAGCAGTTCTTC. The encoded protein is CASSVQGSSYNEQFF.

CDR3 region: CSASPLRDLVSPLHF. DNA for the CDR3: TGCAGTGCTAGCCCTTTGAGGGATCTTGTTTCACCCCTCCACTTT. This chain links TRBV20-1 with TRBJ1-6; D call uncertain. V lost 3 bases, J lost 9 bases, and 18 bases lay in between. CDR1 and CDR2 from the germline V gene are DFQATT and SNEGSKA (reference sequence). The CDR3 runs to 15 residues.

J is TRBJ2-2 and V is TRBV12-3 or TRBV12-4; TRBD1 matches at 11 bases. V was pared by 6 bases and J by 7 bases, with 10 bases of the junction left unmatched. The CDR3 runs 16 residues. As DNA, the CDR3 is TGTGCCAGCAGCGCCCGGACAGGGGGCGCCGGCGGGGAGCTGTTTTTT. Encoded protein: CASSARTGGAGGELFF.

This clonotype was seen more than once but under ten times. This chain joins TRBV14 and TRBJ2-7, with unresolved D. The ends were cut back, 1 base at V and 1 base at J, with 8 bases in the middle. This CDR3 comprises 14 residues. Germline V gene sequence: CDR1 SGHDN, CDR2 FVKESK. The CDR3, as DNA: TGTGCCAGCAGCCAAGTTACAGATTCCTACGAGCAGTACTTC. Encoded protein: CASSQVTDSYEQYF.

In this sample, this clonotype turned up a few times. The J gene is TRBJ2-7, the V gene TRBV14, with D perhaps matching TRBD2 (6 bases). V was clipped by 8 bases and J by 6 bases, with 17 bases between them. The CDR3 runs 13 residues. CDR1 is SGHDN, CDR2 FVKESK, per germline. CDR3 sequence: CASSHSGRGEQYF. The CDR3 DNA reads TGTGCCAGCTCTCACAGCGGGCGTGGCGAGCAGTACTTC.

This clonotype turned up a few times. This chain connects TRBV29-1 to TRBJ2-1, with a tentative D call TRBD2 (6 bases). The CDR3 has 14 residues. Germline values: CDR1 SQVTM, CDR2 ANQGSEA. V lost 2 bases to trimming and J lost 3 bases, with 11 bases between them. The DNA of the CDR3 is TGCAGCGTTGAACCTAGCGAGGACTACAATGAGCAGTTCTTC. As protein: CSVEPSEDYNEQFF.

J is TRBJ1-5 and V is TRBV5-1; D possibly corresponds to TRBD1 (5 bases). V lost 8 bases to trimming and J lost 4 bases, with 13 bases between them. Looked up from germline, CDR1 is SGHRS and CDR2 is YFSETQ. CDR3 length: 13 amino acids. This chain's CDR3 is CASQIQENQPQHF. CDR3 DNA sequence: TGCGCCAGTCAAATACAGGAGAATCAGCCCCAGCATTTT.

This clonotype showed up just a few times. This chain connects TRBV5-1 to TRBJ2-2; 9 nucleotides align to TRBD1. The CDR3 contains 15 residues. V trimming: 4 bases; J trimming: 4 bases; junction bases outside the gene matches: 5. CDR1 SGHRS and CDR2 YFSETQ come from the germline V gene. Here the CDR3 DNA reads TGCGCCAGCAGCCCGGGACAGGGAATCACCGGGGAGCTGTTTTTT. This translates into CASSPGQGITGELFF.